The sequence of this T cell receptor (beta chain) was determined in a study of T cells after yellow fever vaccination (dated by TCRdb to the late 2010s). In the study overall: The SMART-Seq v4 Ultra Low Input RNA kit was used to prepare libraries from fractions with low cell numbers. Bulk TCR alpha and beta repertoires were sequenced longitudinally to track T-cell clones before and after primary and booster YFV17D yellow fever vaccination. Two healthy male donors, one aged 18 to 29 and one aged 30 to 40 years, made up the cohort. Blood samples were taken at several timepoints before and after primary and secondary immunization, and bulk PBMC replicates and cell subsets were isolated.

Results and caveats for the whole study, not just this receptor: FACS-sorted repertoires could contain abundant contaminating clonotypes from the bulk population, so computational filtering was required. Compared with the primary T-cell response, the secondary T-cell response was faster but weaker, reaching its peak on day 5 rather than on day 15. After the booster, most of the clones that had expanded following primary vaccination were detected again (just under 97% of CD4 and 88% of CD8), which suggests that memory was broadly maintained. A small share of clonotypes was detected in both CD4 and CD8 compartments, with the overlap likely arising from convergent recombination. Because only two donors were included in the study, the extent to which the findings can be generalized is limited.

This clonotype was recorded many times. This receptor's antigen is unknown. No much larger clone is present one base from it, and per-base qualities are unavailable. For CDR1 and CDR2, the germline V gene (reference sequence) lists LGHDT and YNNKEL. The CDR3 spans 16 residues, from the cysteine through the phenylalanine. The DNA shown is the 48-base CDR3, in frame from base 1. Trimming leaves V shorter by 4 bases and J shorter by 5 bases, with the junction holding 6 bases beyond the gene matches. Synthesis of TCR cDNA relied on 5'RACE template switching, a step that introduced a universal primer site along with unique molecular identifiers. Priming of cDNA synthesis was performed from both the TCR alpha and TCR beta constant segments. Library amplification used two PCR steps, and the second PCR step added sample barcodes and sequencing adapters. Sequencing of the libraries was done on either Illumina HiSeq 2500 (2x100 bp) or NovaSeq (2x150 bp). Under the source paper's analysis protocol: MIGEC handled demultiplexing of reads and collapsing into UMI consensus sequences, while MiXCR performed V(D)J alignment. Using edgeR on replicate PBMC samples, clonotypes were called vaccine-responding if FDR was below 0.01 and the log2 fold change was above 5 up to day 15. CD4 or CD8 identity was assigned to each bulk clonotype according to whether the clonotype was present at higher abundance in the sequenced CD4 repertoire or the sequenced CD8 repertoire. TCRdb redid the processing of the public reads, applying fastp at Q25 and MiXCR, and retained in-frame beta chains. Under each unique CDR3 protein, matching rows form one entry showing the most common genes and DNA. The V and J calls shown here were made by TCRdb, not taken from the authors' results. Counted in this sample were under 80,000 distinct CDR3 sequences; about 7.8% of them appeared once. The biggest ten clones account for approximately 34% of the sample.

The treatment or condition label of this sample denotes: live attenuated yellow fever vaccine strain. A standard Ficoll-Paque protocol was used to isolate PBMCs from peripheral blood. Dynabeads CD4 and CD8 positive selection kits were used to isolate the CD4 and CD8 T-cell fractions. RNA was extracted with TriZol from bulk PBMCs, CD4 and CD8 fractions, and dextramer-positive and dextramer-negative fractions. This chain is built from TRBV3-1 and TRBJ2-1, and 12 bases in between align with TRBD2. This specimen consisted of CD8+ T cells sorted from PBMCs, obtained 15 days after the yellow fever booster vaccination. This sequence was found in a man aged 30-40 years who received the YFV17D yellow fever vaccine. The nucleotides are TGTGCCAGCAGCCCGGTGGGACTAGCGGGTGACAATGAGCAGTTCTTC. The encoded protein is CASSPVGLAGDNEQFF.